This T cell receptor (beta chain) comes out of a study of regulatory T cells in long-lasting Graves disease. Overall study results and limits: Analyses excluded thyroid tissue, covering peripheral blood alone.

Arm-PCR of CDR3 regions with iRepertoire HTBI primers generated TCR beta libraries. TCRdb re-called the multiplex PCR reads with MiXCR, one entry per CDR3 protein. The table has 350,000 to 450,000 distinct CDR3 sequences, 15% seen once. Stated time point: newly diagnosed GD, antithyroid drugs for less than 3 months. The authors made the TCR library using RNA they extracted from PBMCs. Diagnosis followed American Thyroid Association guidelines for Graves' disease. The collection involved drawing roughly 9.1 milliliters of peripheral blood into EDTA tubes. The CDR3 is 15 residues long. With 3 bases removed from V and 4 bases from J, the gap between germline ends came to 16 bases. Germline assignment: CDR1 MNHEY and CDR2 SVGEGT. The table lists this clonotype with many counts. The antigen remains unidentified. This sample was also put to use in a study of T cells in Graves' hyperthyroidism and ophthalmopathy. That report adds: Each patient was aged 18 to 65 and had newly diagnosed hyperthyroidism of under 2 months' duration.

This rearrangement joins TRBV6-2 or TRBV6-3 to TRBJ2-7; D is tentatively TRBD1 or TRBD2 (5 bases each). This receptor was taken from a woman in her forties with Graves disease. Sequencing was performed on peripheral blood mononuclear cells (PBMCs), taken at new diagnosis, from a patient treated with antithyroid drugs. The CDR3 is CASSYLTGTGYEQYF. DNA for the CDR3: TGTGCCAGCAGTTATCTCACGGGGACGGGATACGAGCAGTACTTC.